This T cell receptor beta chain appears in the sequencing data of a study of shared clonotypes between healthy human individuals. Findings and caveats of the study: As a rule, naive subsets had a larger estimated richness than memory subsets.

Worth noting for this clone: What it recognizes is unknown.

Only CD45RO-negative cells positively selected for CCR7 counted as naive CD8 cells, so terminally differentiated effector memory CD45RA+ cells were excluded. The donors were all Caucasian adults (living in Nashville, Tennessee). CDR3 size: 16 residues. Germline-derived CDR1 and CDR2 are MNHEY and SMNVEV (reference sequence). Trimming shortened V by 0 bases and J by 6 bases, and 15 bases separated the two germline ends. The study ran the assay at deep level. In the study's own analysis: For the immunoSEQ data, sequences were junction-only without quality scores, so filtering differed. Generated by immunoSEQ multiplex PCR, the TCRdb table keeps only in-frame clones and is missing some. V, J and clone size derive from that table, while D and trimming were established from the DNA sequence. This table holds about 1,900,000 clones, about 95% found once.

This sequence joins TRBV27 and TRBJ2-1, with D tentatively TRBD2 (6 bases). The source is a man aged 18 to 29 in good health. Input material: naive CD8+ T cells sorted from blood. Here the CDR3 DNA reads TGTGCCAGCAGTTTATCCCCAGGCAGCGGGCTCAATGAGCAGTTCTTC. Its protein product is CASSLSPGSGLNEQFF.